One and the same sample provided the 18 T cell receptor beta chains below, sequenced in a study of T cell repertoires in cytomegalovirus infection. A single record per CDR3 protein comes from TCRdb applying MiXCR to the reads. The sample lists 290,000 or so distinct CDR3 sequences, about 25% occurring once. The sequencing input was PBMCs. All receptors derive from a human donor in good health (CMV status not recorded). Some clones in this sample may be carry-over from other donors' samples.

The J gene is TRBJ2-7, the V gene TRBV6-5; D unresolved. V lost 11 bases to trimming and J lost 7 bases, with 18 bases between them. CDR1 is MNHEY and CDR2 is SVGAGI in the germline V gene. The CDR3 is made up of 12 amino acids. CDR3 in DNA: TGTGCCGACCCCACACGGGTGTGTGAGCAGTACTTC. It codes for CADPTRVCEQYF.

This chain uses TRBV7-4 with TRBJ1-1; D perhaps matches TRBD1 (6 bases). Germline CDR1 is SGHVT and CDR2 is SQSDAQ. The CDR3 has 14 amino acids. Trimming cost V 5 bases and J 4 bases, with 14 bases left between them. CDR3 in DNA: TGTGCCAGCAGCCCACAGGGATGGGGCACTGAAGCTTTCTTT. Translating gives CASSPQGWGTEAFF.

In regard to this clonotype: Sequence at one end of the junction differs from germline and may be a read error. DNA for the CDR3: TGTGCCAGCAGTGGGACTAGCGGGGGGCCCGCGATCTTC. Its protein is CASSGTSGGPAIF. The rearrangement joins TRBV2 to TRBJ2-1; 14 nucleotides match TRBD2. Germline V gene sequence: CDR1 SNHLY, CDR2 FYNNEI. There are 13 residues in the CDR3.

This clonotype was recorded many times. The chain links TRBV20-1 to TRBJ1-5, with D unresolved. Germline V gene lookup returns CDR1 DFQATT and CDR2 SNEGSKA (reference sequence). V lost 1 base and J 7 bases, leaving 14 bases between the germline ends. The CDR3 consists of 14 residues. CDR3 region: CSARGYEVQQPQHF. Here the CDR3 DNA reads TGCAGTGCTAGAGGTTACGAGGTGCAACAGCCCCAGCATTTT.

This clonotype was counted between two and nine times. In nucleotides, the CDR3 is TGTGCCAGCAGCGCGGGACTATCCCTCTACGAGCAGTACTTC. Translating it yields CASSAGLSLYEQYF. This chain joins TRBV5-6 and TRBJ2-7, with TRBD2 identical over 7 bases. Germline trimming cut 4 bases from V and 3 bases from J; bases unmatched to any gene: 7. Germline V gene lookup returns CDR1 SGHDT and CDR2 YYEEEE. The CDR3 has 14 residues.

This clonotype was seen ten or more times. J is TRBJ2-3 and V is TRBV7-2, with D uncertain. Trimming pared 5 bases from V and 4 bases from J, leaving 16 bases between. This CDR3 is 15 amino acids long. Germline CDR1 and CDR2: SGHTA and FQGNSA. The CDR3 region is CASSAYPKFPDTQYF. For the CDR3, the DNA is TGTGCCAGCAGCGCATACCCCAAATTCCCAGATACGCAGTATTTT. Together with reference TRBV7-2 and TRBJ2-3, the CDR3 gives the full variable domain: GAGVSQSPSNKVTEKGKDVELRCDPISGHTALYWYRQSLGQGLEFLIYFQGNSAPDKSGLPSDRFSAERTGGSVSTLTIQRTQQEDSAVYLCASSAYPKFPDTQYFGPGTRLTVL.

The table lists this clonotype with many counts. This CDR3 reads CASSLFGTGVMSPLHF. CDR3 DNA: TGTGCCAGCAGCTTATTTGGGACAGGGGTAATGTCACCCCTCCACTTT. This chain links TRBV7-8 with TRBJ1-6, with 10 bases that match TRBD1. V trimming: 2 bases; J trimming: 10 bases; junction bases outside the gene matches: 8. Per germline, CDR1 SGHVS and CDR2 FQNEAQ. There are 16 residues in the CDR3.

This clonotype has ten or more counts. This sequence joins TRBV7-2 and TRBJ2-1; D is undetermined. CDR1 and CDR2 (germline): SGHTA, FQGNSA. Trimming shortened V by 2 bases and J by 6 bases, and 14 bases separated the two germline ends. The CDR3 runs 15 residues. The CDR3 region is CASSLPLGTLNEQFF. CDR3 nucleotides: TGTGCCAGCAGCTTACCCTTGGGCACCCTCAATGAGCAGTTCTTC. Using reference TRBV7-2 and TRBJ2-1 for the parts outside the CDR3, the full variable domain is GAGVSQSPSNKVTEKGKDVELRCDPISGHTALYWYRQSLGQGLEFLIYFQGNSAPDKSGLPSDRFSAERTGGSVSTLTIQRTQQEDSAVYLCASSLPLGTLNEQFFGPGTRLTVL.

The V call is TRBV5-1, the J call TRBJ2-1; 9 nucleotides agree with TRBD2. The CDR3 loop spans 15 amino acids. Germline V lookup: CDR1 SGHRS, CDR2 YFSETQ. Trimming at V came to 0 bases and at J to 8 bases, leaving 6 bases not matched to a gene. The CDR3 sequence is CASSLVSGSVHEQFF. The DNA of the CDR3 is TGCGCCAGCAGCTTGGTTAGCGGGAGTGTGCATGAGCAGTTCTTC.

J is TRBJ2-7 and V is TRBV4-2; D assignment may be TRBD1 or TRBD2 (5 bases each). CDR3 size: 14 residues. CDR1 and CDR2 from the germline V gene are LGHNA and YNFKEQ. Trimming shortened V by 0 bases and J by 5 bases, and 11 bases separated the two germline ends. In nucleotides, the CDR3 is TGTGCCAGCAGCCAAGAGTCAGGGAGCCACGAGCAGTACTTC. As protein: CASSQESGSHEQYF.

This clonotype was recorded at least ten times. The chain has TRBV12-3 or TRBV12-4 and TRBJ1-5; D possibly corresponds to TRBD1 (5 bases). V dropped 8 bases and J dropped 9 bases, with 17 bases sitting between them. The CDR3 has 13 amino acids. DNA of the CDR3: TGTGCCAGCGGTGGTATGCCCGGGGGGCCCCAGCATTTT. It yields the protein CASGGMPGGPQHF.

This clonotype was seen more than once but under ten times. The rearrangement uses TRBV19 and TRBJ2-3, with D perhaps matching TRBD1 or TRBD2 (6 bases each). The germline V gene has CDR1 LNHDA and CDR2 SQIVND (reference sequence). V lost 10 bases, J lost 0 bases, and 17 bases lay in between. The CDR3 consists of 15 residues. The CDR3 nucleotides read TGTGCCACCCGAAGTCGGGGGCCTAGCACAGATACGCAGTATTTT. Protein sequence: CATRSRGPSTDTQYF. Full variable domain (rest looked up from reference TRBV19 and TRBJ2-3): DGGITQSPKYLFRKEGQNVTLSCEQNLNHDAMYWYRQDPGQGLRLIYYSQIVNDFQKGDIAEGYSVSREKKESFPLTVTSAQKNPTAFYLCATRSRGPSTDTQYFGPGTRLTVL.

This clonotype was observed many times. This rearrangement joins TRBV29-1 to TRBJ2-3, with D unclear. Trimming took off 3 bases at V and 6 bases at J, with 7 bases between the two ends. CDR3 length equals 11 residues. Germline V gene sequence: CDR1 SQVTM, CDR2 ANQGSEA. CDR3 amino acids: CSVELVDTQYF. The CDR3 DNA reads TGCAGCGTTGAGCTGGTGGATACGCAGTATTTT.

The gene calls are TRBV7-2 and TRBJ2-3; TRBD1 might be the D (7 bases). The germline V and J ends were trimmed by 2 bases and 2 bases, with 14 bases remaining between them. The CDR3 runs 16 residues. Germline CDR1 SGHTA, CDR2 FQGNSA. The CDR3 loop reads CASSLRGRGVTDTQYF. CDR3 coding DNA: TGTGCCAGCAGCTTAAGGGGCAGGGGGGTCACAGATACGCAGTATTTT.

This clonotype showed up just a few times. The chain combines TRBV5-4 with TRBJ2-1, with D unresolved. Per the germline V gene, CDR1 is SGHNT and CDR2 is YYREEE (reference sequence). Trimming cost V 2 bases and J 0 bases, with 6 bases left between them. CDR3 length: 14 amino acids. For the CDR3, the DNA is TGTGCCAGCAGCTTCCCGAGCTCCTACAATGAGCAGTTCTTC. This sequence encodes CASSFPSSYNEQFF.

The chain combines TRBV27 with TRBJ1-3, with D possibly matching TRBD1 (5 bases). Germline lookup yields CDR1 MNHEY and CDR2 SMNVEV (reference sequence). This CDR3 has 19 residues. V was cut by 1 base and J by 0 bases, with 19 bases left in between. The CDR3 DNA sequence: TGTGCCAGCAGTTTATGGTACAGGAAAGAATTGAGCTCTGGAAACACCATATATTTT. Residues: CASSLWYRKELSSGNTIYF.

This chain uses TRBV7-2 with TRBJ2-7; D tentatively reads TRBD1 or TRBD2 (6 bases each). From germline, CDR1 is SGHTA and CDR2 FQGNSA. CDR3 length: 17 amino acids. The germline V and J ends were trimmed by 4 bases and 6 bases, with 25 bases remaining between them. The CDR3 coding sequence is TGTGCCAGCAGCTCCCCCCGGGGGCTACTAGGAGGGGGCGAGCAGTACGTC. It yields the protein CASSSPRGLLGGGEQYV.

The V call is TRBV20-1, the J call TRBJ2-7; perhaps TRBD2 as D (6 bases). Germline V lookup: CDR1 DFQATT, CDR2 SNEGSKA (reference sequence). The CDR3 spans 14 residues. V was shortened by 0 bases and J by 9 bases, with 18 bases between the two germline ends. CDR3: CSARDNSGGLGQYF. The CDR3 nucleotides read TGCAGTGCTAGAGATAATAGCGGAGGTCTTGGGCAGTACTTC.